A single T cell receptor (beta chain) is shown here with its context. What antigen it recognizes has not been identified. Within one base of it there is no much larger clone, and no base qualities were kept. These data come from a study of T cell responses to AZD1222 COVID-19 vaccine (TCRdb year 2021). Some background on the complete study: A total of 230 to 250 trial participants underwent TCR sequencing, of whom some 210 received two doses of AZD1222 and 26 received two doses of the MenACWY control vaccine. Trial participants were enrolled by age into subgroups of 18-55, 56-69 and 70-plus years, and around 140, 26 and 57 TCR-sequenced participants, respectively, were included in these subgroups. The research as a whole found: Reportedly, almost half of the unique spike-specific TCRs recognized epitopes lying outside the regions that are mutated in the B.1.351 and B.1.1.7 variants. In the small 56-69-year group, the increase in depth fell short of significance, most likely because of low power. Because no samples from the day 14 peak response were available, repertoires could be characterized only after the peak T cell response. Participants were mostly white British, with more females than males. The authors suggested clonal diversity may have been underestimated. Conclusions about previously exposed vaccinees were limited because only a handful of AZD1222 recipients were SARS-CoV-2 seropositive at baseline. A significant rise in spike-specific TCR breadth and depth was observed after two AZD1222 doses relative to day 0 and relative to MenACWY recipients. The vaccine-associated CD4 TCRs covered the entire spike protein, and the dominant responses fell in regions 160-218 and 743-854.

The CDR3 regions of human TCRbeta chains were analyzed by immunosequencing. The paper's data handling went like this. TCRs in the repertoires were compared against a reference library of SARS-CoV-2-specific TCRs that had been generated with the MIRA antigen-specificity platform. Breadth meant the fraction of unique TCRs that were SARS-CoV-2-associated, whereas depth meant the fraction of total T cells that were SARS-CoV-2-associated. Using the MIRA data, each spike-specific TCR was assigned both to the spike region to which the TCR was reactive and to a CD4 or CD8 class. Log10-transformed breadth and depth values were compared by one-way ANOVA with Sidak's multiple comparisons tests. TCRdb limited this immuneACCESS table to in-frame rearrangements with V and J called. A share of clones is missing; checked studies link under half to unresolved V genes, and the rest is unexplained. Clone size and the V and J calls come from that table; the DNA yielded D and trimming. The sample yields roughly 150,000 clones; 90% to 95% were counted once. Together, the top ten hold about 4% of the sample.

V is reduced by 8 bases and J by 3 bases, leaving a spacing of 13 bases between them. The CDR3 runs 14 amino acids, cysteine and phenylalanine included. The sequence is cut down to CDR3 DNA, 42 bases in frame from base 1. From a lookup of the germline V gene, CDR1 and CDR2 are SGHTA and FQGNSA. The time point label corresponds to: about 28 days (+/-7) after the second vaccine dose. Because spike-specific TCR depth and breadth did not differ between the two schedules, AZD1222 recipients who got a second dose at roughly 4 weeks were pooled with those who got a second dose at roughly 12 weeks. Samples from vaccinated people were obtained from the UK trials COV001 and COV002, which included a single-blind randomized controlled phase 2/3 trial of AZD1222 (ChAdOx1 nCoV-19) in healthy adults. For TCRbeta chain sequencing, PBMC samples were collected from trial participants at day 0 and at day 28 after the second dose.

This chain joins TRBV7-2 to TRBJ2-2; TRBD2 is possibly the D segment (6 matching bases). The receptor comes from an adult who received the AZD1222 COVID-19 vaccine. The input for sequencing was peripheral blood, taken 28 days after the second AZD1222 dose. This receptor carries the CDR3 CASRAGPDTGELFF. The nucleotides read TGTGCCAGCCGGGCGGGGCCGGACACCGGGGAGCTGTTTTTT.